A single T cell receptor (beta chain) is shown here with its context. What it recognizes is unknown. This CDR3 comprises 12 residues. Trimming left V 2 bases short and J 6 bases short, with 7 bases between. CDR1 is ENHRY, CDR2 SYGVKD, per germline. PCR involved 60 Vbeta and 13 Jbeta primers. Using immunoSEQ multiplex PCR, the repertoire was profiled, and TCRdb retains in-frame clones only, with some absent. The repertoire has around 130,000 clones, about two thirds of them found once; the top ten carry 6.6%. This specimen belongs to a study of cytomegalovirus exposure and HLA in healthy donors. Study-level findings and limits: Some TCR beta chains (about 180 of them) were listed as cytomegalovirus-associated.

The chain links TRBV10-3 to TRBJ1-2, with a possible D match to TRBD1 (6 bases). Sequenced sample: PBMCs. The receptor comes from a man aged 40-49 years in good health and CMV-seropositive. The CDR3 protein is CAISETGNGYTF. CDR3 in DNA: TGTGCCATCAGTGAGACAGGGAATGGCTACACCTTC.